This entry features one TCR beta chain sequence. The antigen is unknown. This table comes from immunoSEQ multiplex PCR, and its TCRdb copy is limited to in-frame clones, with some not included. Of about 23,000 clones detected, roughly 91% appear once; the ten largest clones hold 10% to 15%. This sample stems from a study of T cells in localized non-small cell lung cancer. Study-level results: Uninvolved adjacent lung had the highest recorded T cell clonality, with tumor below it. There was an association of higher blood T cell density with longer overall survival. When the top 100 tumor clones were examined, a median approximately 62 of them also appeared in the adjacent lung, which was paired and uninvolved. A single tumor region was sequenced, leaving heterogeneity possible.

V dropped 2 bases and J dropped 0 bases, with 7 bases sitting between them. From germline, CDR1 is WNHNN and CDR2 SYGVQD (reference sequence). The CDR3 covers 15 residues. The sequencing here drew on peripheral blood, taken before any cancer treatment. V and J are TRBV10-1 and TRBJ2-2, with no clear D. The receptor was isolated from an older male donor with stage I lung adenocarcinoma. CDR3 in DNA: TGCGCCAGCAGTGAGCTGGGTGCGAACACCGGGGAGCTGTTTTTT. This encodes CASSELGANTGELFF.